These T cell receptor beta chains were read from a single sample in a study of early T cells in non-severe SARS-CoV-2 infection. TCRdb independently ran MiXCR on the 5' RACE reads; one entry per CDR3 protein. The sample carries about 52,000 distinct CDR3 sequences, approximately 10% recorded once. Sequencing input: whole blood. The receptors derive from an adult who was a healthcare worker with PCR-confirmed SARS-CoV-2 infection or an uninfected control (not recorded which). The CDR3 runs from the conserved cysteine through the conserved F or W. The D gene is left open where the match is weak. Size values are once, few and many counts, or a class for expanded clones, and some rows have none.

J gene,clone size,D gene,V gene,CDR3 protein,CDR3 DNA
TRBJ2-7,few,TRBD1,TRBV5-1,CASSDGAGGFTYEQYF,TGCGCCAGCAGCGACGGAGCAGGGGGATTTACCTACGAGCAGTACTTC
TRBJ2-3,many,.,TRBV2,CASSLHTSSDGDTQYF,TGTGCCAGCAGCCTACACACTAGCAGCGACGGAGATACGCAGTATTTT
TRBJ1-5,.,.,TRBV20-1,CSAEDNWGNQPQHF,TGCAGTGCAGAGGACAACTGGGGCAATCAGCCCCAGCATTTT
TRBJ2-2,.,TRBD2,TRBV5-8,CASSLIGGSHTGELFF,TGTGCCAGCAGCTTGATCGGGGGGAGTCACACCGGGGAGCTGTTTTTT
TRBJ2-1,.,.,TRBV5-1,CASSSVPQTHNEQFF,TGCGCCAGCAGCTCGGTGCCCCAAACCCACAATGAGCAGTTCTTC
TRBJ2-5,.,TRBD1,TRBV29-1,CSVEGQGKETQYF,TGCAGCGTCGAGGGACAGGGAAAAGAGACCCAGTACTTC
TRBJ2-5,many,TRBD1,TRBV5-1,CASRNRGEETQYF,TGCGCCAGTCGTAACAGGGGGGAAGAGACCCAGTACTTC
TRBJ2-1,many,.,TRBV27,CATGSYNEQFF,TGTGCCACTGGTAGCTACAATGAGCAGTTCTTC
TRBJ1-5,many,.,TRBV5-8,CASSFRDQPQHF,TGTGCCAGCAGCTTTCGGGATCAGCCCCAGCATTTT
TRBJ2-1,many,.,TRBV9,CASSVALADNEQFF,TGTGCCAGCAGCGTAGCCCTAGCCGACAATGAGCAGTTCTTC
TRBJ2-3,few,.,TRBV6-1,CASSEQRTVIQYF,TGTGCCAGCAGTGAACAGAGGACAGTGATACAGTATTTT
TRBJ2-1,many,TRBD1,TRBV11-3,CASGTGVNNEQFF,TGTGCCAGCGGGACAGGGGTCAACAATGAGCAGTTCTTC
TRBJ1-1,many,TRBD1,TRBV20-1,CRPSHRGGTEAFF,TGCAGGCCATCCCACAGGGGAGGCACTGAAGCTTTCTTT
TRBJ1-6,few,.,TRBV7-2,CASTNPGGFSPLHF,TGTGCCAGCACCAACCCGGGCGGTTTTTCACCCCTCCACTTT
TRBJ2-1,many,TRBD2,TRBV9,CASTRGEAYNEQFF,TGTGCCAGCACGCGGGGGGAGGCTTACAATGAGCAGTTCTTC
TRBJ2-1,.,.,TRBV6-2/TRBV6-3,CASHRGGDEQFF,TGTGCCAGCCACAGGGGGGGGGATGAGCAGTTCTTC
TRBJ2-1,many,.,TRBV9,CASSVGGAYNEQFF,TGTGCCAGCAGCGTAGGGGGGGCGTACAATGAGCAGTTCTTC
TRBJ1-2,.,.,TRBV20-1,CSARGGRDNGYTF,TGCAGTGCTAGGGGAGGGAGGGACAACGGCTACACCTTC
TRBJ1-6,few,.,TRBV6-5,CASSYLTDNSPLHF,TGTGCCAGCAGCTACTTGACGGATAATTCACCCCTCCACTTT
TRBJ2-3,.,.,TRBV10-3,CAISGAVADTQYF,TGTGCCATCAGTGGTGCGGTGGCAGATACGCAGTATTTT
TRBJ2-7,few,.,TRBV29-1,CSAGLQGHEQYF,TGCAGCGCCGGACTTCAGGGCCACGAGCAGTACTTC
TRBJ2-3,.,.,TRBV20-1,CSQMVGGRDTQYF,TGCAGTCAAATGGTGGGGGGCAGAGATACGCAGTATTTT
TRBJ1-1,few,.,TRBV3-1,CASSQDIRAFF,TGTGCCAGCAGCCAAGATATAAGGGCTTTCTTT
TRBJ2-3,few,TRBD2,TRBV27,CASSHTRLAGGPDTQYF,TGTGCCAGCAGCCACACCCGACTAGCGGGGGGGCCAGATACGCAGTATTTT
TRBJ2-4,many,.,TRBV24-1,CATAEGLRGNIQYF,TGTGCCACCGCCGAGGGACTCCGAGGGAACATTCAGTACTTC
TRBJ2-7,many,.,TRBV12-3/TRBV12-4,CASSTGTLPGEQYF,TGTGCCAGCAGTACCGGGACTTTACCCGGCGAGCAGTACTTC
TRBJ1-3,many,.,TRBV12-5,CASGPLKPIYF,TGTGCTAGTGGCCCATTAAAACCCATATATTTT
TRBJ2-7,.,.,TRBV2,CASSAGTSPYEQYF,TGTGCCAGCAGTGCCGGGACATCTCCCTACGAGCAGTACTTC
TRBJ2-2,many,.,TRBV11-1,CASSLVATGELFF,TGTGCCAGCAGCTTAGTGGCAACCGGGGAGCTGTTTTTT
TRBJ1-1,many,TRBD1,TRBV4-3,CASKTGALSTEAFF,TGCGCCAGCAAAACAGGGGCCCTGAGCACTGAAGCTTTCTTT
TRBJ2-7,once,.,TRBV2,CASGRGYEQYF,TGTGCCAGCGGTCGGGGCTACGAGCAGTACTTC
TRBJ2-3,few,TRBD2,TRBV4-2,CASSQGVAGGKDTQYF,TGTGCCAGCAGCCAGGGAGTAGCGGGGGGGAAGGATACGCAGTATTTT
TRBJ1-5,many,.,TRBV7-9,CASSLGADNQPQHF,TGTGCCAGCAGCTTAGGGGCAGACAATCAGCCCCAGCATTTT
TRBJ2-3,.,.,TRBV28,CASSLTAFGTDTQYF,TGTGCCAGCAGTTTAACAGCGTTTGGCACAGATACGCAGTATTTT
TRBJ2-7,many,.,TRBV27,CASREGTLREQYF,TGTGCCAGCAGGGAGGGGACCCTTCGGGAGCAGTACTTC
TRBJ1-5,.,.,TRBV12-3/TRBV12-4,CASSLGVDSNQPQHF,TGTGCCAGCAGTTTAGGGGTGGATAGCAATCAGCCCCAGCATTTT
TRBJ2-5,.,.,TRBV7-2,CASSDPEMDQQETQYF,TGTGCCAGCAGTGACCCAGAAATGGACCAGCAAGAGACCCAGTACTTC
TRBJ2-1,many,.,TRBV6-1,CASSVNNEQFF,TGTGCCAGCAGTGTAAATAATGAGCAGTTCTTC
TRBJ2-1,few,.,TRBV20-1,CSAMTSNEQFF,TGCAGTGCCATGACAAGCAATGAGCAGTTCTTC
TRBJ1-1,few,.,TRBV5-4,CASMPGRNTEAFF,TGTGCCAGCATGCCGGGGCGGAACACTGAAGCTTTCTTT
TRBJ2-2,many,.,TRBV20-1,CSAREMVGDTGELFF,TGCAGTGCTAGAGAAATGGTTGGGGACACCGGGGAGCTGTTTTTT